The subject of this entry is one TCR beta chain. The antigen remains undetermined. The PCR used 60 Vbeta and 13 Jbeta primers. Generated by immunoSEQ multiplex PCR, the TCRdb table keeps only in-frame clones and is missing some. This sample's table reports 150,000 to 200,000 clones. The data were taken from a study of cytomegalovirus exposure and HLA in healthy donors. This CDR3 contains 15 residues. Trimming at V came to 4 bases and at J to 0 bases, leaving 4 bases not matched to a gene. Looked up from germline, CDR1 is SGHVS and CDR2 is FNYEAQ. The study's findings and limits: A later analysis appeared to link common viral pathogens to several of the most significant clusters. For TCR beta chains, V- and J-gene trimming was later linked to a missense DCLRE1C variant. Association with HLA alleles at 0.05 false discovery rate was found for roughly 17,000 TCR beta sequences in a later analysis.

The source is a woman in her sixties in good health and CMV-seronegative. The gene calls are TRBV7-6 and TRBJ2-3; 7 positions agree with TRBD1. The sequenced sample was PBMCs. The chain's CDR3 is CASSSRDSSTDTQYF. For the CDR3, the DNA is TGTGCCAGCAGCTCCCGGGACAGTAGCACAGATACGCAGTATTTT.